This TCR beta chain was found in a study of cytomegalovirus exposure and HLA in healthy donors. This CDR3 contains 17 residues. Trimming left V 1 base short and J 8 bases short, with 21 bases between. The V gene's germline CDR1 is SGHVS and CDR2 FQNEAQ. Primers included in the PCR were 60 Vbeta and 13 Jbeta primers. Only in-frame clones appear in the TCRdb table, and some are missing; sequencing was by immunoSEQ multiplex PCR. The sample has about 94,000 clones; 60% to 80% are singletons. This clonotype was sampled from a woman aged 40 to 55 in good health and CMV-seronegative. The gene calls are TRBV7-8 and TRBJ1-3; possibly TRBD1 for D (5 bases). Sequenced material: PBMCs. Here the CDR3 DNA reads TGTGCCAGCAGCTTAGGCCTAACCGCGGGACGTGAGCACACCATATATTTT. This translates into CASSLGLTAGREHTIYF.